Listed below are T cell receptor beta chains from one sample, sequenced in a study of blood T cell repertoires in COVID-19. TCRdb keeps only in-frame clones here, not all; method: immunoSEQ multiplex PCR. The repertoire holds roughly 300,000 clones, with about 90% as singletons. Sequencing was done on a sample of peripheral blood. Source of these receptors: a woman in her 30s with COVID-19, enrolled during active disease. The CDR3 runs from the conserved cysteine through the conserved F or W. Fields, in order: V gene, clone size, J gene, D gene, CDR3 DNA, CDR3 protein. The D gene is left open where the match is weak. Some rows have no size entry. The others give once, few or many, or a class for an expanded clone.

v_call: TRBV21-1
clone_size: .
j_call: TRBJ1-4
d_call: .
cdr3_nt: TGTGCCAGCAGCCTTAACGGGGAAGGACCCGGGGAAAAACTGTTTTTT
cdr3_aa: CASSLNGEGPGEKLFF

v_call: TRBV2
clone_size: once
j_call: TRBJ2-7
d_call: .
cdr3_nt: TGTGCCAGCAGAGCGACAGAGAGCTCCTACGAGCAGTACTTC
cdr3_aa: CASRATESSYEQYF

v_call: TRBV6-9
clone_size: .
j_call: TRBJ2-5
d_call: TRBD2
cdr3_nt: TGTGCCAGCGCGGGGAGGACTAGCGGGGGGACAACCCAAGAGACCCAGTACTTC
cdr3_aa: CASAGRTSGGTTQETQYF

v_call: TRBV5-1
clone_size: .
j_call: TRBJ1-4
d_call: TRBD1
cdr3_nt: TGCGCCAGCAGCCCGGGGACAGGGGAGCATGAAAAACTGTTTTTT
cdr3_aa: CASSPGTGEHEKLFF

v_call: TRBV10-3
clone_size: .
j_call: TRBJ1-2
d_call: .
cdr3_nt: TGTGCCATCAGTGAGTTGGCTAGCATGCATGGCTACACCTTC
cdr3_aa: CAISELASMHGYTF

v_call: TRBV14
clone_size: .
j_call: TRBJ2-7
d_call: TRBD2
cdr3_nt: TGTGCCAGCAGCCAAGATCAAGAGCGGGGGCGAGAGCAGTACTTC
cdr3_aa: CASSQDQERGREQYF

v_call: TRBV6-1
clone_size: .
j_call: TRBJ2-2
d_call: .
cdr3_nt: TGTGCCAGCAGTGAAGCGGGACAGAACACCGGGGAGCTGTTTTTT
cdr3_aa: CASSEAGQNTGELFF

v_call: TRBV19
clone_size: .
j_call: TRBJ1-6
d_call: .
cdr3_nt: TGTGCCAGTAGGCCAGACAGGACGAATTCACCCCTCCACTTT
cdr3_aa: CASRPDRTNSPLHF

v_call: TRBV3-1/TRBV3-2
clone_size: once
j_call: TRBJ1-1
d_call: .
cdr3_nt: TGTGCCAGCAGCCAAAACACAGTGGCTTTCTTT
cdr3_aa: CASSQNTVAFF

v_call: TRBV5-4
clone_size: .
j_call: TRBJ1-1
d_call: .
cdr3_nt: TGTGCCAGCAGCTTTGGCCAAGAAGCTTTCTTT
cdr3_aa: CASSFGQEAFF

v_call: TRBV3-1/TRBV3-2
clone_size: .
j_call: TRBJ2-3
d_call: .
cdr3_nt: TGTGCCAGCAGCCAAGATGCCGCGAGCACAGATACGCAGTATTTT
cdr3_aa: CASSQDAASTDTQYF

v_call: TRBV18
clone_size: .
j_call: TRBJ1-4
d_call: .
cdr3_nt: TGTGCCAGCTCACCACCGGAGGGACCCTATAATGAAAAACTGTTTTTT
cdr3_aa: CASSPPEGPYNEKLFF

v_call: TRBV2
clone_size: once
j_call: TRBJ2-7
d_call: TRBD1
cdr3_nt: TGTGCCAGCAGTGGGGCCGGGGACAGGGGCCACGAGCAGTACTTC
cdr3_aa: CASSGAGDRGHEQYF

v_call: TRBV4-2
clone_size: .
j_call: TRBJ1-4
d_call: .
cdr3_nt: TGTGCCAGCAGCCAAGAAATCGTGGGGCGGAATTCTGAAAAACTGTTTTTT
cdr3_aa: CASSQEIVGRNSEKLFF

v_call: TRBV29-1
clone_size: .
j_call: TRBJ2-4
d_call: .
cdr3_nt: TGCAGCGCCTCCGGAGCAGGGGACATTCAGTACTTC
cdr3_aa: CSASGAGDIQYF

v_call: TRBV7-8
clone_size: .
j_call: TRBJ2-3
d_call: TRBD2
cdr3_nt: TGTGCCAGCAGCTTAGCGTGGGCTAGCGGGTTAACAGATACGCAGTATTTT
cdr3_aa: CASSLAWASGLTDTQYF

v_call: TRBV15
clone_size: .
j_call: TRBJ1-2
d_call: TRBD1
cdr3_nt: TGTGCCACCAGCACAAGACAGGGAGACTATGGCTACACCTTC
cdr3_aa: CATSTRQGDYGYTF

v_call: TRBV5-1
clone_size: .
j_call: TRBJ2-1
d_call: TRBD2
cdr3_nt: TGCGCCAGCAGCTTGGCCTCGACTAGCGGGGGCGAGCAGTTCTTC
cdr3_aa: CASSLASTSGGEQFF

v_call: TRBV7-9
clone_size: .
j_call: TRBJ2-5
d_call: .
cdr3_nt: TGTGCCAGCAGCTTAGACGGGAAACAAGAGACCCAGTACTTC
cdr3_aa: CASSLDGKQETQYF

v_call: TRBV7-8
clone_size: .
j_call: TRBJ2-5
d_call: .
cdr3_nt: TGTGCCAGCAGCTTAGGGCGGGGAGTCCAAGAGACCCAGTACTTC
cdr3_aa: CASSLGRGVQETQYF

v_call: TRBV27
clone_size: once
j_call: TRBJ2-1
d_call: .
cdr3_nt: TGTGCCAGCAGTGTGGACAGTTACAATGAGCAGTTCTTC
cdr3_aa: CASSVDSYNEQFF

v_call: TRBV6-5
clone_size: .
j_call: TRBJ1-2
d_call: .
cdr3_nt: TGTGCCAGCAGTTCTGGAGGGGCGGTCTTATATGGCTACACCTTC
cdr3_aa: CASSSGGAVLYGYTF

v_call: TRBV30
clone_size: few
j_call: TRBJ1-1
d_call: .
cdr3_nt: TGTGCCTGGAGTGGGGGGCAGAACACTGAAGCTTTCTTT
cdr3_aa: CAWSGGQNTEAFF

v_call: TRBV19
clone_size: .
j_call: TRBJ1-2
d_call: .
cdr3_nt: TGTGCCAGTAGTACCGCTACCGGGATAACTAACTATGGCTACACCTTC
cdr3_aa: CASSTATGITNYGYTF

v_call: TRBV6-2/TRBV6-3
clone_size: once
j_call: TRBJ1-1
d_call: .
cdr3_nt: TGTGCCAGCAGTCGCAACAGCCTCAACACTGAAGCTTTCTTT
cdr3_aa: CASSRNSLNTEAFF

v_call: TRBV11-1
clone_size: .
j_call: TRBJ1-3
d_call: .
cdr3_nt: TGTGCCAGCAGCCGGTTCTCTGGAAACACCATATATTTT
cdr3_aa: CASSRFSGNTIYF

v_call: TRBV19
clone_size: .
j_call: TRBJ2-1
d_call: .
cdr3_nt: TGTGCCAGTAGTATATCGGGTTACAATGAGCAGTTCTTC
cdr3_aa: CASSISGYNEQFF

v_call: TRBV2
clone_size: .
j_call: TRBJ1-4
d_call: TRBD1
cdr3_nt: TGTGCCAGCAGTGAACGGGACAGCTCTGGTGAAAAACTGTTTTTT
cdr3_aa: CASSERDSSGEKLFF

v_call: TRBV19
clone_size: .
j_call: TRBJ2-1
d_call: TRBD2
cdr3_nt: TGTGCCAGTAGTTTCGGCGGGGGGGTCAATGAGCAGTTCTTC
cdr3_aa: CASSFGGGVNEQFF

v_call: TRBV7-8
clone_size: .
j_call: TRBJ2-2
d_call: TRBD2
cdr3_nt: TGTGCCAGCAGCTCCGGGACTAGTGGAGGGGAGCTGTTTTTT
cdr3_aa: CASSSGTSGGELFF

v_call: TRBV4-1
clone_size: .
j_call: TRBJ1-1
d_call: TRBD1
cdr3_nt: TGCGCCAGCAGCTCTGGACAGGGTTCCACTGAAGCTTTCTTT
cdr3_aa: CASSSGQGSTEAFF

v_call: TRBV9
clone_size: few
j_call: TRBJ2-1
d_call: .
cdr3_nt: TGTGCCAGCAGCGGGGCTAATGAGCAGTTCTTC
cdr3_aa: CASSGANEQFF

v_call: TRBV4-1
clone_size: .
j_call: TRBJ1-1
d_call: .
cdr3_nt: TGCGCCAGCCGGCTAAACGCGGGACTGGGGGGAACTGAAGCTTTCTTT
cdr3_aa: CASRLNAGLGGTEAFF

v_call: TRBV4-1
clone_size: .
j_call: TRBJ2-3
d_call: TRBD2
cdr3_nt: TGCGCCAGCAGCCAATTTCTCGCGGGGGTTACAGATACGCAGTATTTT
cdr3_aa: CASSQFLAGVTDTQYF

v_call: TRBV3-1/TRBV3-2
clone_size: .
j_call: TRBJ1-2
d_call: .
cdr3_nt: TGTGCCAGCAGTGTGAATTTGGGACAAACAGATGGCTACACCTTC
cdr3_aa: CASSVNLGQTDGYTF

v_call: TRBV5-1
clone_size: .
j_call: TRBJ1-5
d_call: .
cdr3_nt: TGCGCCAGCAGTCCCGAACTAAATCAGCCCCAGCATTTT
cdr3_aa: CASSPELNQPQHF

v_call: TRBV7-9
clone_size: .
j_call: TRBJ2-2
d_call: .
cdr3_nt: TGTGCCAGCACCGACCCGGGGGGCTCCGGGGAGCTGTTTTTT
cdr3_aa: CASTDPGGSGELFF

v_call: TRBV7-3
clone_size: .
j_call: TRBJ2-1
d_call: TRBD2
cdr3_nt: TGTGCCAGCAGCTCGCTAGCGGGGTTCGTGAATGAGCAGTTCTTC
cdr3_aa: CASSSLAGFVNEQFF

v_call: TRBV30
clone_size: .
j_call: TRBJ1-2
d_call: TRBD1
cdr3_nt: TGTGCCTGGAAAAGTCCTGAGGGGGCGAGAGGCTACACCTTC
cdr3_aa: CAWKSPEGARGYTF

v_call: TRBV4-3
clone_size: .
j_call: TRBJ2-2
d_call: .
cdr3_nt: TGCGCCAGCAGCCAAGATCAGTGGAACACCGGGGAGCTGTTTTTT
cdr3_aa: CASSQDQWNTGELFF

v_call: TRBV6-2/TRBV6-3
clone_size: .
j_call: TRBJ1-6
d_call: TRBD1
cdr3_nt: TGTGCCAGCAGTCCCGGGACAGATAATTCACCCCTCCACTTT
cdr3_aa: CASSPGTDNSPLHF

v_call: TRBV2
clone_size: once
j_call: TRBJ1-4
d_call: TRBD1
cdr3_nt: TGTGCCAGCAGTCTGGGACAGGGACTTAATGAAAAACTGTTTTTT
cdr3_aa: CASSLGQGLNEKLFF

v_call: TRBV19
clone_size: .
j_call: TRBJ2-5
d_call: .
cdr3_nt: TGTGCCAGTAAAAAGAATGGACAGACCCGCCAAGAGACCCAGTACTTC
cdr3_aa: CASKKNGQTRQETQYF

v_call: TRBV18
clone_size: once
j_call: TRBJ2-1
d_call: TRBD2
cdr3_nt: TGTGCCAGCTCACCCCGACTAGCGGGGGGGAAAATGAATGAGCAGTTCTTC
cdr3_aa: CASSPRLAGGKMNEQFF

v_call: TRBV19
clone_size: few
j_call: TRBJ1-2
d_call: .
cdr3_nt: TGTGCCAGCGGGACGGTGTCGTCGGGGGGGTATGGCTACACCTTC
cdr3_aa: CASGTVSSGGYGYTF

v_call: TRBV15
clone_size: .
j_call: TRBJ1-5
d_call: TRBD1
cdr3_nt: TGTGCCACCAGCAGACCCAGGGGGACACAGCACTATTCCCAGCATTTT
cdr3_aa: CATSRPRGTQHYSQHF

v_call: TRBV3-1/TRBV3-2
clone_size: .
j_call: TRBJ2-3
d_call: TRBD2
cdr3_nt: TGTGCCAGCAGCTCTTGGGGCCTCCGCGGGGGGGGATCTAGCACAGATACGCAGTATTTT
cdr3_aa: CASSSWGLRGGGSSTDTQYF

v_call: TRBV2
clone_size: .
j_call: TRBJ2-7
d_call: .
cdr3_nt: TGTGCCAGAAAAAGACAGGTATTATCCTACGAGCAGTACTTC
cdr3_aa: CARKRQVLSYEQYF

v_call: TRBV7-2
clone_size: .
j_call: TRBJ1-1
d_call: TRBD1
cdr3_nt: TGTGCCAGCAGCTTCAGGGGGGTGGTGAACACTGAAGCTTTCTTT
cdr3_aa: CASSFRGVVNTEAFF

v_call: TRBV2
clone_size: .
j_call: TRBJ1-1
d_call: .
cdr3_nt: TGTGCCAGCAGGCCCGACAGAAACACTGAAGCTTTCTTT
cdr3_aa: CASRPDRNTEAFF

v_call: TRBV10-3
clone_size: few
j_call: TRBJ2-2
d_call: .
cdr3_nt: TGTGCCATCAGTGAGGCGTCCAACACCGGGGAGCTGTTTTTT
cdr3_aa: CAISEASNTGELFF

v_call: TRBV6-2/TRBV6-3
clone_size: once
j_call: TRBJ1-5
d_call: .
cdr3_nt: TGTGCCAGCAGTTACCCAGGGCAGAATCAGCCCCAGCATTTT
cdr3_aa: CASSYPGQNQPQHF